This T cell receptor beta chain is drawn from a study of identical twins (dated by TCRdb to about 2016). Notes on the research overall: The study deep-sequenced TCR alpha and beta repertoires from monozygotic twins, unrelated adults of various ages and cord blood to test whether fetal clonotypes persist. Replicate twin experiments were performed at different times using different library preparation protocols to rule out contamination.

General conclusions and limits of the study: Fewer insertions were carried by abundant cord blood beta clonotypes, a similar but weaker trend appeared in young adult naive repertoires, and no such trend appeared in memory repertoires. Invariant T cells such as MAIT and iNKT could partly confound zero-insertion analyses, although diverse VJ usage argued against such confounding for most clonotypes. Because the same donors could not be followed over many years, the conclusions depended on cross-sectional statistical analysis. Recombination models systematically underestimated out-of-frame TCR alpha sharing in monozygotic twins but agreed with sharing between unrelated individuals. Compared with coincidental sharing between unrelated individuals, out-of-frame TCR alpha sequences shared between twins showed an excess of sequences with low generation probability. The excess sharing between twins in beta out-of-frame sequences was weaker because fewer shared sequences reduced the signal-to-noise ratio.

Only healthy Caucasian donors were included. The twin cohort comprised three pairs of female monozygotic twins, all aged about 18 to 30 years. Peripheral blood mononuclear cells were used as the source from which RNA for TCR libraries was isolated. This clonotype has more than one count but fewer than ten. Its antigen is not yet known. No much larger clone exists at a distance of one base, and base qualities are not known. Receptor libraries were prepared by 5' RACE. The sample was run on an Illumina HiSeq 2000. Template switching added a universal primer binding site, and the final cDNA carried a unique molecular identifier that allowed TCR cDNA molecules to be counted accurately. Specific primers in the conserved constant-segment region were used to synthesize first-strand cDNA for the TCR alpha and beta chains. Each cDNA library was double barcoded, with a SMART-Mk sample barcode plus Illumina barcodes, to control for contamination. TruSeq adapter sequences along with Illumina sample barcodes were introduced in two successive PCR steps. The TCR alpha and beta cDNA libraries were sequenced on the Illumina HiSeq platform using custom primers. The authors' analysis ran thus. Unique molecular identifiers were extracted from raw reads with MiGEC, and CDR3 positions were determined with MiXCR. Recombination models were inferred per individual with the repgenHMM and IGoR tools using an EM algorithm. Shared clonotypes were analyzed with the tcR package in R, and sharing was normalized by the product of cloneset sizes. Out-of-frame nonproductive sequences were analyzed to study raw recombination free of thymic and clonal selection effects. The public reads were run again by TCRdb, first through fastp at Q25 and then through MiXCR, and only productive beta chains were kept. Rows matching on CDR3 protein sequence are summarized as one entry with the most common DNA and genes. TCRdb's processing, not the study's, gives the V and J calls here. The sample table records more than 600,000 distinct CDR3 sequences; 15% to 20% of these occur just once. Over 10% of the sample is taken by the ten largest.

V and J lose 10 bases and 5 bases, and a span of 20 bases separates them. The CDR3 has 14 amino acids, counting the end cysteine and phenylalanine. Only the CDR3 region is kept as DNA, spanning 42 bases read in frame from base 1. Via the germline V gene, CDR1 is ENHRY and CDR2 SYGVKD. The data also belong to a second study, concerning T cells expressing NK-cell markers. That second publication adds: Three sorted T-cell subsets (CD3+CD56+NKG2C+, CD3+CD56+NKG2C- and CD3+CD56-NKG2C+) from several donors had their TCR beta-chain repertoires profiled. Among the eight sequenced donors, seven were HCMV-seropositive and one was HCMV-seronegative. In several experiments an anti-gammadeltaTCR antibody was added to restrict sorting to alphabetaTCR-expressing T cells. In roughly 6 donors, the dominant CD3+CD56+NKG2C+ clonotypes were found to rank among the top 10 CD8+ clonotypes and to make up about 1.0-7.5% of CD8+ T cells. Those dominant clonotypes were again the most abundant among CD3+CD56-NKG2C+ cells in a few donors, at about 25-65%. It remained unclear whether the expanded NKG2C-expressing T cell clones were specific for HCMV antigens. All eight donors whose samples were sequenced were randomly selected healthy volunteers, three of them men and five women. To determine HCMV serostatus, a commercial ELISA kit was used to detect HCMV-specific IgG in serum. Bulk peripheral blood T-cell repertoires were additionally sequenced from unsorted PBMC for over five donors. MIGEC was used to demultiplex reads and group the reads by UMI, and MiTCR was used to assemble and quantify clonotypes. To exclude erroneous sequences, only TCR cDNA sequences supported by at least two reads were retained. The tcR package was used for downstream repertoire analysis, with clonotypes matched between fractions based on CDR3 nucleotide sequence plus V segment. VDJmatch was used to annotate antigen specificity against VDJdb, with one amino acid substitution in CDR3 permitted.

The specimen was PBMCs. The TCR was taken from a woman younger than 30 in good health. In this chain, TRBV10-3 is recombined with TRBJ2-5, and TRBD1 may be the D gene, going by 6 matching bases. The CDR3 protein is CATKRTGSGETQYF. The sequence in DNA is TGTGCCACGAAGAGAACAGGGTCGGGGGAGACCCAGTACTTC.